This T cell receptor beta chain was recorded in a study of blood T cell repertoires in COVID-19. Study details: Specimens from acute and convalescent COVID-19 originated in the United States, Italy and Spain.

This CDR3 has 13 residues. The junction had 7 bases not matched to a gene; V was cut back by 7 bases and J by 4 bases. Germline V gene lookup returns CDR1 ENHRY and CDR2 SYGVKD. As handled by the study authors: The assay estimated nucleated cells by amplifying reference gene primers. Profiling relied on immunoSEQ multiplex PCR, and the TCRdb table lists in-frame clones only, not all of them. The V and J calls and clone size were taken over from that table, and D and trimming were inferred from the DNA. The sample holds approximately 250,000 clones; about 91% are singletons and the top ten take around 1.2%.

This TCR was recovered from a woman in her 40s with acute COVID-19. This chain connects TRBV10-3 to TRBJ2-7; the match to TRBD1 covers 7 bases. Sequencing was performed on PBMCs or T cells enriched from blood (not recorded which). Here the CDR3 DNA reads TGTGCCATCAAGCCGGGACAGACATACGAGCAGTACTTC. Its protein is CAIKPGQTYEQYF.